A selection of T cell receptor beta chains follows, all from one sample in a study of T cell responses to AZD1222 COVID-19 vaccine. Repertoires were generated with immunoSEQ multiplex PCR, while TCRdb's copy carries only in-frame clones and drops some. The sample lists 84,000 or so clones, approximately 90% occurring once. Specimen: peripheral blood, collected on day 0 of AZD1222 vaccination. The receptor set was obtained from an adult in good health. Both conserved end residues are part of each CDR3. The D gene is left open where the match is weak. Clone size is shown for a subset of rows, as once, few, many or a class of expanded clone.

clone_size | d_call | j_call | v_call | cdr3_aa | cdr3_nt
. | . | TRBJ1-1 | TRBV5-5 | CASSLGGGTYGAEAFF | TGTGCCAGCAGCCTGGGAGGAGGGACATATGGGGCTGAAGCTTTCTTT
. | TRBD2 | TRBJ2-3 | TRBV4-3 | CASSRDSGSNTQYF | TGCGCCAGCAGCCGGGATAGCGGGAGTAATACGCAGTATTTT
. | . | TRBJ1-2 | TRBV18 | CASSPETGSSYGYTF | TGTGCCAGCTCACCGGAAACAGGGAGTAGCTATGGCTACACCTTC
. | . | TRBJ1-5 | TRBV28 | CASSLLGGSQPQHF | TGTGCCAGCAGTCTACTCGGGGGAAGTCAGCCCCAGCATTTT
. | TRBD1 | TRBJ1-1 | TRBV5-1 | CASSLVQGASTEAFF | TGCGCCAGCAGCTTGGTCCAGGGGGCGTCCACTGAAGCTTTCTTT
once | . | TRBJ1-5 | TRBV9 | CASSRGGGGNQPQHF | TGTGCCAGCAGCCGAGGAGGGGGAGGAAATCAGCCCCAGCATTTT
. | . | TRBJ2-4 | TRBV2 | CASSGDTLAKNIQYF | TGTGCCAGCAGTGGGGACACCCTAGCCAAAAACATTCAGTACTTC
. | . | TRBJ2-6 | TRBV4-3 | CASSRSGDGANVLTF | TGCGCCAGCAGCCGGTCAGGGGACGGGGCCAACGTCCTGACTTTC
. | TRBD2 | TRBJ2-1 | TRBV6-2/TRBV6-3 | CASSSDPGLAGSDEQFF | TGTGCCAGCAGTTCCGACCCGGGACTAGCGGGATCCGATGAGCAGTTCTTC
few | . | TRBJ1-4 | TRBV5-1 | CASRDAGADEKLFF | TGCGCCAGCAGGGATGCGGGTGCGGATGAAAAACTGTTTTTT
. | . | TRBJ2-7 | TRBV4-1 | CASSQERTFSYEQYF | TGCGCCAGCAGCCAAGAACGGACATTCTCCTACGAGCAGTACTTC
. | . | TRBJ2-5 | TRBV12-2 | CASRCLQGQQVRMGVTQYF | TGTGCAAGTCGCTGCCTACAGGGACAGCAAGTAAGAATGGGGGTGACCCAGTACTTC
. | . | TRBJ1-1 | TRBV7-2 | CASSLVPGTNTEAFF | TGTGCCAGCAGCTTAGTTCCCGGGACGAACACTGAAGCTTTCTTT
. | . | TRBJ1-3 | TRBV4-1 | CASSSPTSRSGNTIYF | TGCGCCAGCAGCTCCCCGACTTCCCGCTCTGGAAACACCATATATTTT
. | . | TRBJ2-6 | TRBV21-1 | CASSYIRDRILYSGANVLTF | TGTGCCAGCAGCTACATCCGGGACCGAATACTTTACTCTGGGGCCAACGTCCTGACTTTC
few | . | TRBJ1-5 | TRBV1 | CTSSTGATGDQPQHF | TGCACCAGCAGCACAGGGGCCACTGGGGATCAGCCCCAGCATTTT
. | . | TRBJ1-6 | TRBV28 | CASSLPIYNSPLHF | TGTGCCAGCAGTTTGCCCATCTATAATTCACCCCTCCACTTT
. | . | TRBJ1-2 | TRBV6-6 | CASSIAYGYTF | TGTGCCAGCAGCATAGCCTATGGCTACACCTTC
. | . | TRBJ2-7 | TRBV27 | CASSLSHGSYEQYF | TGTGCCAGCAGTTTATCCCACGGCTCCTACGAGCAGTACTTC
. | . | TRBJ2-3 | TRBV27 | CASAQGGEVQYF | TGTGCCAGCGCCCAGGGGGGAGAGGTCCAGTATTTT
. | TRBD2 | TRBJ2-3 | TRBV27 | CASSTTSGISDTQYF | TGTGCCAGCAGCACTACTAGCGGGATATCAGATACGCAGTATTTT
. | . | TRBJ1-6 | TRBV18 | CASSPGSAYNSPLHF | TGTGCCAGCTCACCAGGCTCTGCCTATAATTCACCCCTCCACTTT
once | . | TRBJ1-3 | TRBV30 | CAWSTGSSGNTIYF | TGTGCCTGGAGTACAGGGTCCTCTGGAAACACCATATATTTT
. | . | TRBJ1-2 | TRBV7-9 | CASSFGGANYGYTF | TGTGCCAGCAGCTTCGGGGGCGCGAACTATGGCTACACCTTC
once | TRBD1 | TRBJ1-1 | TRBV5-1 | CASSTGTVAMNTEAFF | TGCGCCAGCAGCACCGGGACAGTCGCCATGAACACTGAAGCTTTCTTT